The 9 T cell receptor beta chains in this list originate from one sample, sequenced in a study of control samples from healthy donors and cancer patients. Using immunoSEQ multiplex PCR, the repertoire was profiled, and TCRdb retains in-frame clones only, with some absent. This sample has under 70,000 clones, with 95% to 96% found just once. The sequencing sample was made of blood. These receptors were taken from a woman aged 18-30 years in good health.

The CDR3 nucleotides are TGCGCCAGCAGCCAAGCACGACAGCCGAACTATGGCTACACCTTC. Residues: CASSQARQPNYGYTF. V usage is TRBV4-1 and J usage is TRBJ1-2; a weak D match, TRBD1 (5 bases). The CDR3 is made up of 15 amino acids. Germline values: CDR1 MGHRA, CDR2 YSYEKL. Trimming pared 1 base from V and 2 bases from J, leaving 11 bases between.

The gene calls are TRBV11-2 and TRBJ2-2, with D maybe TRBD2 (6 bases). The CDR3 is made up of 19 amino acids. Germline assignment: CDR1 SGHAT and CDR2 FQNNGV. The V and J ends lost 5 bases and 0 bases respectively, with 22 bases between them. Here the CDR3 reads CASSKFRRGRVSNTGELFF. The CDR3 DNA reads as TGTGCCAGCAGCAAGTTCCGGAGGGGCCGGGTTTCGAACACCGGGGAGCTGTTTTTT.

Only one count was recorded for this clone. The chain combines TRBV5-1 with TRBJ1-1, with D unresolved. V lost 1 base, J lost 2 bases, and 15 bases lay in between. Germline-derived CDR1 and CDR2 are SGHRS and YFSETQ. The CDR3 covers 16 residues. CDR3 nucleotides: TGCGCCAGCAGCTTGTGGGCAGCCGCGGATAACACTGAAGCTTTCTTT. Its translation is CASSLWAAADNTEAFF. Variable domain in full (rest from reference TRBV5-1 and TRBJ1-1): KAGVTQTPRYLIKTRGQQVTLSCSPISGHRSVSWYQQTPGQGLQFLFEYFSETQRNKGNFPGRFSGRQFSNSRSEMNVSTLELGDSALYLCASSLWAAADNTEAFFGQGTRLTVV.

There are a few counts of this clone. The V call is TRBV11-2, the J call TRBJ1-3, with 7 nucleotides matching TRBD1. Trimming removed 4 bases from V and 2 bases from J; junction bases left unmatched: 2. Germline loops: CDR1 SGHAT, CDR2 FQNNGV. The CDR3 spans 14 residues. CDR3 protein: CASSSGTAGNTIYF. The CDR3 DNA reads as TGTGCCAGCAGCTCCGGGACAGCTGGAAACACCATATATTTT. The full variable domain, in which reference TRBV11-2 and TRBJ1-3 provide the parts outside the CDR3, is EAGVAQSPRYKIIEKRQSVAFWCNPISGHATLYWYQQILGQGPKLLIQFQNNGVVDDSQLPKDRFSAERLKGVDSTLKIQPAKLEDSAVYLCASSSGTAGNTIYFGEGSWLTVV.

The gene calls are TRBV14 and TRBJ2-1; D is unresolved. The CDR3 consists of 15 residues. Trimming removed 2 bases at V and 0 bases at J, with 8 bases between. Germline values: CDR1 SGHDN, CDR2 FVKESK. In DNA form, the CDR3 reads TGTGCCAGCAGCCAAAGACGCGGCTCCTACAATGAGCAGTTCTTC. Residues: CASSQRRGSYNEQFF.

The chain is built from TRBV6-5 and TRBJ1-1, with a weak D call TRBD1 (6 bases). The CDR3 consists of 14 residues. V lost 5 bases and J lost 5, with 15 bases in between. The germline CDR1 and CDR2 sequences are MNHEY and SVGAGI. Here the CDR3 reads CASSRVGGATEAFF. The DNA for the CDR3 is TGTGCCAGCAGTCGGGTAGGGGGGGCGACTGAAGCTTTCTTT.

This chain uses TRBV7-9 with TRBJ1-1, with D possibly TRBD1 on 6 matching bases. The CDR3 is 15 amino acids. The V end was cut by 5 bases, the J end by 2 bases, with 15 bases between. Germline CDR1 SEHNR, CDR2 FQNEAQ (reference sequence). This CDR3 is CASSTSGAINTEAFF. CDR3 coding DNA: TGTGCCAGCAGCACCTCAGGGGCTATCAACACTGAAGCTTTCTTT.

The rearrangement joins TRBV6-1 to TRBJ1-2; 7 nucleotides match TRBD1. Germline lookup yields CDR1 MNHNS and CDR2 SASEGT. The trim removed 1 base at V and 8 bases at J, leaving 4 bases unmatched. CDR3 length: 13 amino acids. The CDR3 protein is CASSEEGARGYTF. The CDR3 DNA reads TGTGCCAGCAGTGAAGAGGGGGCGCGGGGCTACACCTTC.

A single count supports this clone. V gene TRBV19 combines with J gene TRBJ1-2; 9 bases align to TRBD1. There are 17 residues in the CDR3. V shed 7 bases and J 6 bases; nucleotides not matched to a gene: 18. Germline CDR1 and CDR2: LNHDA and SQIVND (reference sequence). The DNA of the CDR3 is TGTGCCAGTATCCGCGGGACAGGGAGGTCTGAGGTGAATGGCTACACCTTC. This gives the protein CASIRGTGRSEVNGYTF.